This T cell receptor (beta chain) was profiled in a study of cytomegalovirus exposure and HLA in healthy donors. Study-level information: The roughly 110 validation repertoires were reported in a later analysis to have been generated on the same platform as the roughly 630 first-cohort repertoires.

The protocol was immunoSEQ multiplex PCR, while the TCRdb copy is restricted to in-frame clones and leaves out a portion. The data hold over 150,000 clones, with about 80% observed a single time. J lost 0 bases, V lost 9 bases, and 10 bases had no gene match. Germline assignment: CDR1 SGHNT and CDR2 YYREEE (reference sequence). CDR3 length: 15 residues. This clone was recorded only once. This sequence originates from a woman between 18 and 30 years old in good health and CMV-seropositive. The chain combines TRBV5-4 with TRBJ1-2, with 8 bases identical to TRBD1. The sample taken for sequencing was PBMCs. The CDR3 here is CATSPETGANYGYTF. The DNA for the CDR3 is TGTGCCACCTCGCCGGAGACAGGGGCTAACTATGGCTACACCTTC.